The sequence of this T cell receptor beta chain was determined in a study of blood T cell repertoires in COVID-19. Overall study: The cDNA or gDNA used as material had been derived from T cells, B-cell-depleted T cells, or PBMCs.

Germline V gene data show CDR1 as MNHNS and CDR2 as SASEGT. The CDR3 sequence is 15 residues long. The V end lost 3 bases, the J end lost 4 bases, and 15 bases lay between the germline ends. Profiled with immunoSEQ multiplex PCR; TCRdb holds only in-frame clones, not every one. Of under 350,000 clones in the sample, 70% to 90% were seen once. The source of this sequence is a woman aged 70 to 79 with acute or convalescent COVID-19. The rearrangement joins TRBV6-1 to TRBJ1-2, with D possibly matching TRBD1 (5 bases). Specimen: peripheral blood. The CDR3 nucleotides are TGTGCCAGCAGTGACGGGGGGGGTTGGATCTATGGCTACACCTTC. This translates into CASSDGGGWIYGYTF.